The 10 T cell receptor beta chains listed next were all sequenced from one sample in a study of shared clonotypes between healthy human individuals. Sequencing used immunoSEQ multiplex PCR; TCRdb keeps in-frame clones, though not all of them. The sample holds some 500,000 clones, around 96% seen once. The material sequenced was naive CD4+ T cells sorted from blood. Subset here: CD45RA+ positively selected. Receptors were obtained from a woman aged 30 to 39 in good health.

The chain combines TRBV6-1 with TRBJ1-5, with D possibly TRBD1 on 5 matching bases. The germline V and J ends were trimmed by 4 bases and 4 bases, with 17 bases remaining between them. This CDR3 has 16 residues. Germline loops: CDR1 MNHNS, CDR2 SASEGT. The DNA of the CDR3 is TGTGCCAGCAGTGTGGTCCAGGACATGGGGAATCAGCCCCAGCATTTT. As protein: CASSVVQDMGNQPQHF.

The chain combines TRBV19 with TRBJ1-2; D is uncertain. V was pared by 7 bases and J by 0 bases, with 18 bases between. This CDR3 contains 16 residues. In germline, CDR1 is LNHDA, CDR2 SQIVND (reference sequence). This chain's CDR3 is CASKTLAGTANYGYTF. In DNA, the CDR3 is TGTGCCAGTAAGACCCTAGCGGGAACCGCTAACTATGGCTACACCTTC.

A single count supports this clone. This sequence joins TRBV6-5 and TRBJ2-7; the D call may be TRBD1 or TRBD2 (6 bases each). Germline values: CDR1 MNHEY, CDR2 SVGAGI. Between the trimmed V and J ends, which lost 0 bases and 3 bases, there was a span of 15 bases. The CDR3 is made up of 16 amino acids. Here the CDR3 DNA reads TGTGCCAGCAGTTACTCTGGGAGGACAGCTGACTACGAGCAGTACTTC. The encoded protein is CASSYSGRTADYEQYF.

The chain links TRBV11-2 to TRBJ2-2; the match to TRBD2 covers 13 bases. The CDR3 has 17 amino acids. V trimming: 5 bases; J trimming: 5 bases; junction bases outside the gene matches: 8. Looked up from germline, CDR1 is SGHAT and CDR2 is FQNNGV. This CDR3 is CASSDGLAGAGTGELFF. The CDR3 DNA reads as TGTGCCAGCAGCGACGGACTAGCGGGAGCCGGTACCGGGGAGCTGTTTTTT.

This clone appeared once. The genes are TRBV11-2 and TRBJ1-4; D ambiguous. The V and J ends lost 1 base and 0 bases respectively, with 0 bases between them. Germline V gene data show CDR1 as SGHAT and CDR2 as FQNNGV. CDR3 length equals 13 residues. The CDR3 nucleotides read TGTGCCAGCAGCTTAGCAACTAATGAAAAACTGTTTTTT. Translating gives CASSLATNEKLFF.

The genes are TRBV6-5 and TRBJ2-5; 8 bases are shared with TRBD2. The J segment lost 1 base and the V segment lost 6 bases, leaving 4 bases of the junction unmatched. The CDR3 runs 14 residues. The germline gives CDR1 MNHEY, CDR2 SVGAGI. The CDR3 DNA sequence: TGTGCCAGCAGCTTAGCGGGACTCCAAGAGACCCAGTACTTC. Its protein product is CASSLAGLQETQYF.

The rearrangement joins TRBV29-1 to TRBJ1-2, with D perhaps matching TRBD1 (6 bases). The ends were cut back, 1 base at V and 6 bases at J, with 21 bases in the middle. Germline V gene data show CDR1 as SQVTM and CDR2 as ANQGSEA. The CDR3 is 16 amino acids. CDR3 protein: CSVEVGPVRGYNGYTF. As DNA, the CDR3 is TGCAGCGTTGAAGTGGGCCCGGTCAGGGGATACAATGGCTACACCTTC. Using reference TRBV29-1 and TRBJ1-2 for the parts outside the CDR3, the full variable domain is SAVISQKPSRDICQRGTSLTIQCQVDSQVTMMFWYRQQPGQSLTLIATANQGSEATYESGFVIDKFPISRPNLTFSTLTVSNMSPEDSSIYLCSVEVGPVRGYNGYTFGSGTRLTVV.

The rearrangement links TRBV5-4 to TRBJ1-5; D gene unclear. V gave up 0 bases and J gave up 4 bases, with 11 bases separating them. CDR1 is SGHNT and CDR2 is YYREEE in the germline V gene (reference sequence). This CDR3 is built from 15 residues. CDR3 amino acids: CASSLDPGKNQPQHF. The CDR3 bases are TGTGCCAGCAGCTTGGATCCGGGGAAAAATCAGCCCCAGCATTTT.

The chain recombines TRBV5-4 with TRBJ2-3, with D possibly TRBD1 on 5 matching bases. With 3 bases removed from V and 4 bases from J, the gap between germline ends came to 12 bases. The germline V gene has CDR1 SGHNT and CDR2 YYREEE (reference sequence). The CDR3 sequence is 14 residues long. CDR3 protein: CASSSTWGADTQYF. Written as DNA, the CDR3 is TGTGCCAGCAGCTCCACGTGGGGCGCAGATACGCAGTATTTT.

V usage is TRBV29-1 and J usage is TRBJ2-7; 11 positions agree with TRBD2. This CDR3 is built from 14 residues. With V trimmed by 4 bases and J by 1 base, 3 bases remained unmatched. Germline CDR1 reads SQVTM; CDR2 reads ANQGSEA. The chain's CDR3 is CSVGTSGLSYEQYF. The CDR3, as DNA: TGCAGCGTTGGGACTAGCGGGTTGTCCTACGAGCAGTACTTC.